This TCR beta chain was recovered during a study of PD-1 blockade in classical Hodgkin lymphoma. CDR1 and CDR2 (germline): SGHDT, YYEEEE. The length of the CDR3 is 14 residues. V lost 4 bases and J lost 0, with 11 bases in between. Study-wide findings and caveats: Reported findings placed baseline TCR diversity lower in newly diagnosed patients (compared with healthy donors).

Libraries were prepared by immunoSEQ multiplex PCR; TCRdb keeps only in-frame clonotypes and omits some of them. The top ten hold 5.5% to 8.5% of the sample, which has around 25,000 clones, around 80% seen once. In this sample, this clone turned up once. As yet, its antigen is unknown. Patients all relapsed after autologous stem cell transplantation, and there was variation in brentuximab vedotin exposure. Relapsed/refractory classical Hodgkin lymphoma patients had complete, partial or progressive responses. Here the sequenced sample was peripheral blood mononuclear cells (PBMCs), taken at baseline. The chain employs TRBV5-6 and TRBJ2-7; D remains unclear. The receptor was isolated from a human donor with classical Hodgkin lymphoma. CDR3 nucleotides: TGTGCCAGCAGCGCCGACGGGTTCTCCTACGAGCAGTACTTC. Translation: CASSADGFSYEQYF. The whole variable domain, remainder taken from reference TRBV5-6 and TRBJ2-7, is DAGVTQSPTHLIKTRGQQVTLRCSPKSGHDTVSWYQQALGQGPQFIFQYYEEEERQRGNFPDRFSGHQFPNYSSELNVNALLLGDSALYLCASSADGFSYEQYFGPGTRLTVT.